These T cell receptor beta chains were read from a single sample in a study of T cells after yellow fever vaccination. TCRdb fed the 5' RACE reads into MiXCR, producing one record per CDR3 protein. The repertoire holds more than 65,000 distinct CDR3 sequences, with about 14% as singletons. The sample was CD8+ T cells not binding an NS4B(214-222) dextramer, sorted from PBMCs, taken roughly 20 days after the first yellow fever vaccination. These receptors were obtained from a man in his late teens or twenties who received the YFV17D yellow fever vaccine. Each CDR3 is given with its conserved first and last residue. D genes are given only for firm matches. Only some rows state a clone size, as once, few, many or a class for expanded clones.

CDR3 length,D gene,V gene,clone size,J gene,CDR3 DNA,CDR3 protein
15,TRBD1,TRBV4-1,few,TRBJ2-1,TGCGCCAGCAGCCAAGTGTGGAGCAGGGGGCACGAGCAGTTCTTC,CASSQVWSRGHEQFF
12,.,TRBV7-9,few,TRBJ2-7,TGTGCCAGCAGCCCAGACCCCTACGAGCAGTACTTC,CASSPDPYEQYF
19,TRBD1,TRBV5-6,.,TRBJ1-4,TGTGCCAGCACGGACCTCTTAACTGGGACAGGGGGCGAGAATGAAAAACTGTTTTTT,CASTDLLTGTGGENEKLFF
13,.,TRBV29-1,few,TRBJ1-2,TGCAGCGTTGAAGATCGGACAGATAATGGCTACACCTTC,CSVEDRTDNGYTF
14,.,TRBV4-2,.,TRBJ2-7,TGTGCCAGCAGCCAAGAGTGGGACAACTACGAGCAGTACTTC,CASSQEWDNYEQYF
13,.,TRBV6-6,.,TRBJ1-1,TGTGCCAGCAGCCGGGACACTTACACTGAAGCTTTCTTT,CASSRDTYTEAFF
18,TRBD2,TRBV6-5,few,TRBJ2-3,TGTGCCAGCAGTTACTCGTCTAGCGGGGGCGGGGGCACAGATACGCAGTATTTT,CASSYSSSGGGGTDTQYF
14,TRBD1,TRBV7-9,few,TRBJ2-5,TGTGCCAGCAGCTTAAGTAGGGGGCTGGAGACCCAGTACTTC,CASSLSRGLETQYF
16,TRBD2,TRBV11-3,.,TRBJ2-1,TGTGCCAGCAGCGCCCCGGGACTAGCGGGTCGTAATGAGCAGTTCTTC,CASSAPGLAGRNEQFF
11,.,TRBV29-1,few,TRBJ1-1,TGCAGCGTTGGAGGGGGCACTGAAGCTTTCTTT,CSVGGGTEAFF
15,.,TRBV7-9,few,TRBJ2-3,TGTGCCAGCAGCTTAGAAGGGCGGCCTTGGCATACGCAGTATTTT,CASSLEGRPWHTQYF
14,.,TRBV12-3/TRBV12-4,few,TRBJ1-5,TGTGCCAGCAGGAGGGGGTATAGCAATCAGCCCCAGCATTTT,CASRRGYSNQPQHF
18,TRBD2,TRBV3-1,.,TRBJ2-3,TGTGCCAGCAGCCAAGTGAGACTTCTAGCGGGCGCCACAGATACGCAGTATTTT,CASSQVRLLAGATDTQYF
15,TRBD1,TRBV4-2,.,TRBJ1-5,TGTGCCAGCAGCCAAGATGGGGACAGGGATCAGCCCCAGCATTTT,CASSQDGDRDQPQHF
15,TRBD2,TRBV12-5,few,TRBJ2-1,TGTGCTAGTGGTAATCTAGCGGGGACCTACAATGAGCAGTTCTTC,CASGNLAGTYNEQFF
14,TRBD2,TRBV4-1,few,TRBJ2-1,TGCGCCAGCAGCCAAGCGCCGGGGGGCAATGAGCAGTTCTTC,CASSQAPGGNEQFF
14,.,TRBV29-1,few,TRBJ1-2,TGCAGCGTTGAAGATCGACAGCTTAACTATGGCTACACCTTC,CSVEDRQLNYGYTF
16,TRBD2,TRBV9,once,TRBJ2-2,TGTGCCAGCAGCCTCGGGACTAGCGGAAACACCGGGGAGCTGTTTTTT,CASSLGTSGNTGELFF
14,.,TRBV12-3/TRBV12-4,few,TRBJ2-2,TGTGCCAGCAGTCTAGGGATGAACACCGGGGAGCTGTTTTTT,CASSLGMNTGELFF
16,.,TRBV11-2,few,TRBJ2-1,TGTGCCAGCAGCGAACGGGGGGCCCTTTCCTACAATGAGCAGTTCTTC,CASSERGALSYNEQFF
13,.,TRBV13,.,TRBJ1-1,TGTGCCAGCAGCCCAGGGACGGAAACTGAAGCTTTCTTT,CASSPGTETEAFF
14,TRBD1,TRBV20-1,few,TRBJ1-1,TGCAGTGCCTACGAAGACAGGGCCGGTACTGAAGCTTTCTTT,CSAYEDRAGTEAFF
15,.,TRBV5-1,few,TRBJ2-4,TGCGCCAGCAGCTTTCGTGCAGGGGAACTCAGCATTCAGTACTTC,CASSFRAGELSIQYF
17,TRBD2,TRBV12-3/TRBV12-4,few,TRBJ2-3,TGTGCCAGCAGTCTTCTAGCGGGGGTGGTAGGCACAGATACGCAGTATTTT,CASSLLAGVVGTDTQYF
16,TRBD2,TRBV7-3,.,TRBJ2-2,TGTGCCAGCAGCTTCCTTAGCGGGGGGCCCTCCGGGGAGCTGTTTTTT,CASSFLSGGPSGELFF
13,.,TRBV4-1,.,TRBJ2-7,TGCGCCAGCAGCCAAGGAACAGGGCGCGAGCAGTACTTC,CASSQGTGREQYF
14,.,TRBV2,few,TRBJ1-5,TGTGCCAGCAGTGAGTGGCAGGACAATCAGCCCCAGCATTTT,CASSEWQDNQPQHF
19,.,TRBV20-1,.,TRBJ1-6,TGCAGTGCTAGGCCAGGACGAGGACAATTAAGCTCCTATAATTCACCCCTCCACTTT,CSARPGRGQLSSYNSPLHF
16,.,TRBV27,.,TRBJ1-1,TGTGCCAGCGGTCTACCCTTCAGGGTTTCGGACACTGAAGCTTTCTTT,CASGLPFRVSDTEAFF
14,.,TRBV12-3/TRBV12-4,few,TRBJ2-7,TGTGCCAGCAGTTTAAGGGTCAAATCCTACGAGCAGTACTTC,CASSLRVKSYEQYF
16,TRBD2,TRBV20-1,few,TRBJ2-4,TGCAGTGCTAGATCCCCATGGTGGGGGGGTAAAAACATTCAGTACTTC,CSARSPWWGGKNIQYF
13,TRBD1,TRBV6-1,few,TRBJ1-2,TGTGCCAGCAGACAGGGGAGGAACTATGGCTACACCTTC,CASRQGRNYGYTF
16,TRBD2,TRBV7-2,few,TRBJ2-3,TGTGCCAGCAGCCCTGGTAGCGGGGGCATCACAGATACGCAGTATTTT,CASSPGSGGITDTQYF
17,TRBD2,TRBV5-1,few,TRBJ2-2,TGCGCCAGCAGCACGCGGGAGGGGAGAAATGATTACGGGGAGCTGTTTTTT,CASSTREGRNDYGELFF
13,.,TRBV29-1,few,TRBJ2-3,TGCAGCGTTGATCTAGGAGCCACAGATACGCAGTATTTT,CSVDLGATDTQYF
14,.,TRBV7-2,.,TRBJ2-7,TGTGCCAGCAGCTCTCCGGCCTCCGTGGGGGAGCAGTACTTC,CASSSPASVGEQYF
15,.,TRBV11-2,.,TRBJ2-1,TGTGCCAGCAGCGAAAGACTAGTCGGATCATATGAGCAGTTCTTC,CASSERLVGSYEQFF
15,.,TRBV6-2/TRBV6-3,.,TRBJ1-4,TGTGCCAGCAGTTCACCTGGGACCGGTGGCGAAAAACTGTTTTTT,CASSSPGTGGEKLFF
15,TRBD2,TRBV4-3,.,TRBJ2-7,TGCGCCAGCAGCCAAGAAACTAGCGGGGCCTACGAGCAGTACTTC,CASSQETSGAYEQYF
14,.,TRBV4-3,.,TRBJ2-1,TGCGCCAGCAGCCAAGAAAACAACCACAATGAGCAGTTCTTC,CASSQENNHNEQFF
15,TRBD2,TRBV27,few,TRBJ2-1,TGTGCCAGCAGTTCTGTTAGCGGGGGGTACAATGAGCAGTTCTTC,CASSSVSGGYNEQFF
13,.,TRBV11-1,.,TRBJ1-2,TGTGCCAGCAGCTTAAGGAATACAAATGGCTACACCTTC,CASSLRNTNGYTF
15,.,TRBV4-3,.,TRBJ2-7,TGCGCCAGCAGCCAAGGCCGGGGGCACCCGTACGAGCAGTACTTC,CASSQGRGHPYEQYF
12,.,TRBV24-1,few,TRBJ1-2,TGTGCCACCCGATCTTCTAACTATGGCTACACCTTC,CATRSSNYGYTF
14,.,TRBV7-9,.,TRBJ2-3,TGTGCCAGCAGCTTAGAAAGGGGAACAGATACGCAGTATTTT,CASSLERGTDTQYF
16,.,TRBV7-8,.,TRBJ1-1,TGTGCCAGCAGCTTAGGCCCGCGGGCACCGAAAACTGAAGCTTTCTTT,CASSLGPRAPKTEAFF
18,TRBD2,TRBV6-5,.,TRBJ2-1,TGTGCCAGCAGTTACGGGGTAGCGGGGTTCGGCTCCTACAATGAGCAGTTCTTC,CASSYGVAGFGSYNEQFF
16,.,TRBV18,many,TRBJ1-1,TGTGCCAGCTCACCCTATTTCCCGACAGGGAACACTGAAGCTTTCTTT,CASSPYFPTGNTEAFF
18,TRBD2,TRBV7-6,.,TRBJ2-1,TGTGCCAGCAGCAGCCTCGGACTAGCGGGGGGGCTCTACAATGAGCAGTTCTTC,CASSSLGLAGGLYNEQFF